One T cell receptor (beta chain) is described in this entry. These data come from a study of control samples from healthy donors and cancer patients. The V gene lost 7 bases and the J gene lost 10 bases, with 14 bases spanning the gap. The CDR3 is 13 residues long. Produced via immunoSEQ multiplex PCR; TCRdb's table is partial and in-frame only. The table has about 130,000 clones, approximately 94% seen once. The sample comprised blood. This sequence joins TRBV12-3 or TRBV12-4 and TRBJ1-6, with no clear D. This sequence originates from a man aged 25-40 years in good health. CDR3 nucleotides: TGTGCCAGCACCTGGGGAGGGCGCTCACCCCTCCACTTT. Its protein product is CASTWGGRSPLHF.